The next 23 T cell receptor beta chains were all read from a single sample in a study of blood T cell repertoires in COVID-19. Data came from immunoSEQ multiplex PCR; TCRdb stores just in-frame clones and leaves some out. Of 250,000 to 300,000 clones in the sample, 70% to 90% were seen once. The sequenced sample was peripheral blood. Source of these receptors: a man younger than 30 with active or convalescent COVID-19.

V and J are TRBV11-2 and TRBJ1-1, with 8 bases lining up with TRBD1. CDR1 and CDR2 (germline): SGHAT, FQNNGV. This CDR3 spans 12 amino acids. V dropped 7 bases and J dropped 7; count of bases not matched to a gene: 5. CDR3 DNA sequence: TGTGCCAGCACCCTGACAGGGGATGAAGCTTTCTTT. This encodes CASTLTGDEAFF.

V is TRBV6-5 and J is TRBJ2-7, with a possible D match to TRBD1 (6 bases). V was shortened by 6 bases and J by 6 bases, with 15 bases between the two germline ends. CDR1 and CDR2 from the germline V gene are MNHEY and SVGAGI. This CDR3 region has 13 residues. The CDR3 protein is CASSHGTGTEQYF. For the CDR3, the DNA is TGTGCCAGCAGCCATGGAACAGGGACCGAGCAGTACTTC.

This chain links TRBV28 with TRBJ2-3; 11 bases line up with TRBD2. CDR1 and CDR2 from the germline V gene are MDHEN and SYDVKM. V lost 5 bases to trimming and J lost 5 bases; unmatched junction nucleotides: 9. This CDR3 spans 16 amino acids. The CDR3 sequence: CASSRQIAGGQDTQYF. CDR3 sequence (DNA): TGTGCCAGCAGTCGCCAAATAGCGGGGGGGCAAGATACGCAGTATTTT.

V gene TRBV3-1 (or the pseudogene TRBV3-2) combines with J gene TRBJ2-2; TRBD2 agrees at 10 bases. The CDR3 is 18 residues long. Germline trimming cut 0 bases from V and 3 bases from J; bases unmatched to any gene: 7. The germline V gene encodes CDR1 LGHDT and CDR2 YNNKEL (reference sequence). CDR3 protein: CASSQDWTSGSYTGELFF. CDR3 DNA sequence: TGTGCCAGCAGCCAAGATTGGACTAGCGGATCCTACACCGGGGAGCTGTTTTTT.

The chain has TRBV3-1 (or the pseudogene TRBV3-2) and TRBJ2-3, with 9 bases identical to TRBD2. Germline V CDR1 and CDR2: LGHDT, YNNKEL (reference sequence). V lost 2 bases and J lost 3; bases outside the gene matches: 6. This CDR3 has 16 residues. The CDR3: CASSQLAGERTDTQYF. DNA of the CDR3: TGTGCCAGCAGCCAATTAGCGGGGGAGCGAACAGATACGCAGTATTTT.

The chain is built from TRBV24-1 and TRBJ1-4; D unclear. The CDR3 extends over 13 amino acids. CDR1 is KGHDR, CDR2 SFDVKD, per germline. The V end was cut by 4 bases, the J end by 4 bases, with 6 bases between. CDR3 DNA sequence: TGTGCCACCAGTGACTTCCTTAATGAAAAACTGTTTTTT. This codes for CATSDFLNEKLFF.

The chain has TRBV3-1 (or the pseudogene TRBV3-2) and TRBJ2-7; the D is unclear. With 4 bases removed from V and 1 base from J, the gap between germline ends came to 14 bases. The CDR3 runs 15 residues. The germline V gene has CDR1 LGHDT and CDR2 YNNKEL (reference sequence). Here the CDR3 DNA reads TGTGCCAGCAGCCTAACGGGTATACCATCCTACGAGCAGTACTTC. Amino acids: CASSLTGIPSYEQYF.

The V and J genes are TRBV5-1 and TRBJ2-7, with 9 bases lining up with TRBD1. V shed 7 bases and J 4 bases; nucleotides not matched to a gene: 6. The CDR3 is 13 residues long. Germline CDR1 and CDR2: SGHRS and YFSETQ. The CDR3 bases are TGCGCCAGCCGGGAACAGGGGGCTTACGAGCAGTACTTC. Its protein product is CASREQGAYEQYF.

V gene TRBV30 combines with J gene TRBJ2-7; no definite D call. The V and J ends lost 0 bases and 4 bases respectively, with 7 bases between them. Germline assignment: CDR1 GTSNPN and CDR2 SVGIG (reference sequence). This CDR3 is built from 12 residues. The CDR3: CAWSVLTYEQYF. The CDR3, as DNA: TGTGCCTGGAGTGTTCTTACATACGAGCAGTACTTC.

The chain combines TRBV10-3 with TRBJ2-3; TRBD2 aligns across 9 bases. Germline V lookup: CDR1 ENHRY, CDR2 SYGVKD. The CDR3 is 16 residues long. The junction had 3 bases not matched to a gene; V was cut back by 0 bases and J by 2 bases. This CDR3 is CAISESTSGSTDTQYF. The CDR3 nucleotides are TGTGCCATCAGTGAGTCAACTAGCGGGTCCACAGATACGCAGTATTTT.

This chain uses TRBV7-2 with TRBJ2-7; 8 positions agree with TRBD2. J was trimmed by 3 bases and V by 1 base; bases with no gene match: 11. CDR1 SGHTA and CDR2 FQGNSA come from the germline V gene. The CDR3 is 17 amino acids. The CDR3 DNA reads TGTGCCAGCAGCTTAGGGGCGGTAGCGGGGTTGATCTACGAGCAGTACTTC. Residues: CASSLGAVAGLIYEQYF.

V usage is TRBV11-1 and J usage is TRBJ2-3; D gene ambiguous. CDR3 length: 15 residues. V lost 5 bases to trimming and J lost 2 bases, with 14 bases between them. Per the germline V gene, CDR1 is SGHAT and CDR2 is FQDESV (reference sequence). This CDR3 reads CASSPYREDTDTQYF. The CDR3, as DNA: TGTGCCAGCAGCCCATATCGAGAAGACACAGATACGCAGTATTTT. Full variable domain (missing parts from reference TRBV11-1 and TRBJ2-3): EAEVAQSPRYKITEKSQAVAFWCDPISGHATLYWYRQILGQGPELLVQFQDESVVDDSQLPKDRFSAERLKGVDSTLKIQPAELGDSAMYLCASSPYREDTDTQYFGPGTRLTVL.

This clone appeared many times. The rearrangement uses TRBV4-3 and TRBJ1-3; D unresolved. Germline assignment: CDR1 LGHNA and CDR2 YSLEER. Deletions cut 2 bases from V and 0 bases from J, with 11 bases between. The length of the CDR3 is 16 residues. CDR3 loop: CASSQQSGVSGNTIYF. As DNA, the CDR3 is TGCGCCAGCAGCCAACAATCGGGAGTCTCTGGAAACACCATATATTTT.

The chain employs TRBV10-3 and TRBJ2-1, with D possibly being TRBD2 (6 bases). V shed 0 bases and J shed 5 bases, with 17 bases lying between them. The CDR3 spans 17 residues. Germline V lookup: CDR1 ENHRY, CDR2 SYGVKD. The CDR3 region has the DNA TGTGCCATCAGTGAGTCGATAGGGACTCCCCAAAACAATGAGCAGTTCTTC. Amino acid sequence: CAISESIGTPQNNEQFF.

The V gene is TRBV4-1, the J gene TRBJ2-3; 10 positions agree with TRBD2. With V trimmed by 6 bases and J by 3 bases, 18 bases remained unmatched. Per the germline V gene, CDR1 is MGHRA and CDR2 is YSYEKL. The CDR3 is 19 residues long. The CDR3 reads CASRHAPFPLAGETDTQYF. In DNA, the CDR3 is TGCGCCAGCAGACACGCCCCCTTTCCGCTAGCGGGGGAAACAGATACGCAGTATTTT.

The chain has TRBV5-4 and TRBJ2-3, with D maybe TRBD1 (5 bases). Trimming took off 0 bases at V and 0 bases at J, with 8 bases between the two ends. In germline, CDR1 is SGHNT, CDR2 YYREEE (reference sequence). The CDR3 is made up of 15 amino acids. The CDR3 spells CASSLEGPSTDTQYF. Here the CDR3 DNA reads TGTGCCAGCAGCTTGGAGGGGCCCAGCACAGATACGCAGTATTTT.

This rearrangement joins TRBV2 to TRBJ2-7; D possibly corresponds to TRBD1 (6 bases). Germline V gives CDR1 SNHLY, CDR2 FYNNEI. Trimming cost V 4 bases and J 6 bases, with 13 bases left between them. The CDR3 contains 13 residues. The CDR3 nucleotides are TGTGCCAGCAGTGTTGTGGGGGCCGGCGAGCAGTACTTC. Protein sequence: CASSVVGAGEQYF.

The V gene is TRBV11-2, the J gene TRBJ2-1, with 10 bases matching TRBD1. V was clipped by 5 bases and J by 4 bases; unmatched bases: 8. The CDR3 runs to 16 residues. Germline V CDR1 and CDR2: SGHAT, FQNNGV. CDR3 in DNA: TGTGCCAGCAGCCGTTCCGGGACAGGGGAGTACAATGAGCAGTTCTTC. Encoded protein: CASSRSGTGEYNEQFF.

This chain uses TRBV3-1 (or the pseudogene TRBV3-2) with TRBJ1-5; D is uncertain. CDR3 length equals 12 residues. V lost 2 bases and J lost 7, with 6 bases in between. From germline, CDR1 is LGHDT and CDR2 YNNKEL (reference sequence). CDR3 protein: CASSQFGQPQHF. The DNA for the CDR3 is TGTGCCAGCAGCCAATTTGGCCAGCCCCAGCATTTT.

This clone was observed once. The chain carries TRBV21-1 and TRBJ2-7; TRBD1 is the table's D call and was not checked against the DNA. TRBV21-1 is a pseudogene segment. The CDR3 loop spans 16 amino acids. CDR3 sequence: CASSKVEDRATYEQYF. Written as DNA, the CDR3 is TGTGCCAGCAGCAAAGTGGAGGACAGGGCGACCTACGAGCAGTACTTC.

The V gene is TRBV10-3, the J gene TRBJ2-3; D uncertain. Germline V gene lookup returns CDR1 ENHRY and CDR2 SYGVKD. The V and J ends lost 0 bases and 5 bases respectively, with 12 bases between them. This CDR3 is 15 amino acids long. The CDR3 is CAISESSSDGDTQYF. The CDR3 DNA follows: TGTGCCATCAGTGAGTCGTCGAGCGATGGAGATACGCAGTATTTT.

The chain couples TRBV11-1 to TRBJ1-5, with 10 nucleotides matching TRBD1. The germline gives CDR1 SGHAT, CDR2 FQDESV (reference sequence). The CDR3 totals 15 residues. Trimming took 3 bases from V and 6 from J; bases not matched to a gene: 5. DNA of the CDR3: TGTGCCAGCAGCTTGGGACAGGGGATCGGTCAGCCCCAGCATTTT. It codes for CASSLGQGIGQPQHF.

The V and J genes are TRBV19 and TRBJ2-2, with D perhaps TRBD2 (6 bases). The germline V gene encodes CDR1 LNHDA and CDR2 SQIVND (reference sequence). Trimming took off 4 bases at V and 1 base at J, with 10 bases between the two ends. There are 15 residues in the CDR3. The CDR3 coding sequence is TGTGCCAGTAGTAATGCGGGGCTGAACACCGGGGAGCTGTTTTTT. It codes for CASSNAGLNTGELFF. Based on the CDR3 plus reference TRBV19 and TRBJ2-2, the full variable domain is DGGITQSPKYLFRKEGQNVTLSCEQNLNHDAMYWYRQDPGQGLRLIYYSQIVNDFQKGDIAEGYSVSREKKESFPLTVTSAQKNPTAFYLCASSNAGLNTGELFFGEGSRLTVL.